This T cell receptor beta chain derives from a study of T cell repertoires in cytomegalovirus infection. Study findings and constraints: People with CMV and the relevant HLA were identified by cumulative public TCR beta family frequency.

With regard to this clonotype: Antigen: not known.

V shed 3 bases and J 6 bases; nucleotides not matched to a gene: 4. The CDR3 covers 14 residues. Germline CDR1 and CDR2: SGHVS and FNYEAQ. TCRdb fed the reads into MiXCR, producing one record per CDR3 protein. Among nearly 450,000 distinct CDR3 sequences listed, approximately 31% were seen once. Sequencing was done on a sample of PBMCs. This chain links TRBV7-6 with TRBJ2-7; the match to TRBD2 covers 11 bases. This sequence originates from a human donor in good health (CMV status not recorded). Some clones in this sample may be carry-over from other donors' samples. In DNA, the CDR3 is TGTGCCAGCAGCTTGACTAGCGGGGAGTCCGAGCAGTACTTC. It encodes CASSLTSGESEQYF.